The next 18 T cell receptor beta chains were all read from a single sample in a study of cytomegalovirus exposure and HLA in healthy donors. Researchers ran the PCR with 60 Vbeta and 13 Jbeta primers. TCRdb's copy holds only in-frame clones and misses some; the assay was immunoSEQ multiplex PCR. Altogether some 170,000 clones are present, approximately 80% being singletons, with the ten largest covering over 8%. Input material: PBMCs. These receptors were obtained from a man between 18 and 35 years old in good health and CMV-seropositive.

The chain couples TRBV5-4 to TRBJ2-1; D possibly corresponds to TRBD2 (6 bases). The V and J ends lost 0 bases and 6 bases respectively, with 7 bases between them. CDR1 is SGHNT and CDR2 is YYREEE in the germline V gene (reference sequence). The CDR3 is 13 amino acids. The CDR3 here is CASSLELANEQFF. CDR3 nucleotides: TGTGCCAGCAGCTTGGAACTAGCCAATGAGCAGTTCTTC.

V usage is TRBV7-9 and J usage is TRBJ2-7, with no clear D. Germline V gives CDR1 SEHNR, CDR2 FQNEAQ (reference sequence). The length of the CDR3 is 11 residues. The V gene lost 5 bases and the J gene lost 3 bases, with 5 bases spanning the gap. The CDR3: CASSLYYEQYF. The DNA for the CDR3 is TGTGCCAGCAGCCTCTACTACGAGCAGTACTTC.

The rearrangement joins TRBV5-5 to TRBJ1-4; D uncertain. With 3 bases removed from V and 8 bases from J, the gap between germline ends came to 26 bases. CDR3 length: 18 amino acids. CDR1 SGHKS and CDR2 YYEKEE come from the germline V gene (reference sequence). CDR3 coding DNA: TGTGCCAGCAGCTCCTCCGACGCTGACCCCGCGGATTGGGAAAAACTGTTTTTT. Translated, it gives CASSSSDADPADWEKLFF. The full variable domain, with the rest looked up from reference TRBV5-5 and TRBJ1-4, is DAGVTQSPTHLIKTRGQQVTLRCSPISGHKSVSWYQQVLGQGPQFIFQYYEKEERGRGNFPDRFSARQFPNYSSELNVNALLLGDSALYLCASSSSDADPADWEKLFFGSGTQLSVL.

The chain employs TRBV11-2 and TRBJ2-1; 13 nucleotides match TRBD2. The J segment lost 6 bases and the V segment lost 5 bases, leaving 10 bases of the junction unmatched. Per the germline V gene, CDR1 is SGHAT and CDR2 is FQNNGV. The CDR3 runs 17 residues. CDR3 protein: CASSTRTSGRWFNEQFF. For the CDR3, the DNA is TGTGCCAGCAGCACAAGGACTAGCGGGAGATGGTTCAATGAGCAGTTCTTC.

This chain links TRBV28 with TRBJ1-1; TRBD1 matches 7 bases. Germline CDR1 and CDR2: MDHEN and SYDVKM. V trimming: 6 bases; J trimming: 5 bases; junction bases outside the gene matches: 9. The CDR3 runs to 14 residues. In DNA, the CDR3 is TGTGCCAGCAGCTTAAACAGGGGTGGGACTGAAGCTTTCTTT. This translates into CASSLNRGGTEAFF.

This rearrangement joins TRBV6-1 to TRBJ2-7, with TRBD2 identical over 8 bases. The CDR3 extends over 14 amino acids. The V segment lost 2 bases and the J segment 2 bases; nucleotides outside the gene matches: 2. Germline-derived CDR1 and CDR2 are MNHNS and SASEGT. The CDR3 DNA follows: TGTGCCAGCAGTGAATGGCGGGGGGCCTACGAGCAGTACTTC. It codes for CASSEWRGAYEQYF.

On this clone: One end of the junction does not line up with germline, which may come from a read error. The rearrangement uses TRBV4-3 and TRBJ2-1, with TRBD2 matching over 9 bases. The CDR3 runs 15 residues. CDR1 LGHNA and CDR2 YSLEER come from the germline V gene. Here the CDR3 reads CASSQGGGGYYEQFF. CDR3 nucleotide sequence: TGCGCCAGCAGCCAAGGCGGGGGGGGCTACTATGAGCAGTTCTTC.

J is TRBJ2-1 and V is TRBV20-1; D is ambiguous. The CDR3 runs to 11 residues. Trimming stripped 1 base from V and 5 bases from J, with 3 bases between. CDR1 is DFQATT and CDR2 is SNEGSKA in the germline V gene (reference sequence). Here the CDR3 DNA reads TGCAGTGCTAGAGGAGACAATGAGCAGTTCTTC. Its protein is CSARGDNEQFF.

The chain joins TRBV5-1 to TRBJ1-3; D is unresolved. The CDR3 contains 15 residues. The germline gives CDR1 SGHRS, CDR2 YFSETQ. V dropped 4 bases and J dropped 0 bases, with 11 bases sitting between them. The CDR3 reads CASSPQLSSGNTIYF. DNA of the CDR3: TGCGCCAGCAGCCCTCAGTTAAGCTCTGGAAACACCATATATTTT. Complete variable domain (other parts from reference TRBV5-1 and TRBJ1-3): KAGVTQTPRYLIKTRGQQVTLSCSPISGHRSVSWYQQTPGQGLQFLFEYFSETQRNKGNFPGRFSGRQFSNSRSEMNVSTLELGDSALYLCASSPQLSSGNTIYFGEGSWLTVV.

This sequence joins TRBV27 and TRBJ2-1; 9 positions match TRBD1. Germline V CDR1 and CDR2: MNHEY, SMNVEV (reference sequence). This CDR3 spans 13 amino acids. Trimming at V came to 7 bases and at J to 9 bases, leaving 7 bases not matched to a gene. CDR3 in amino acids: CASTGTGRGEQFF. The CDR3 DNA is TGTGCCAGCACCGGGACAGGGAGAGGTGAGCAGTTCTTC.

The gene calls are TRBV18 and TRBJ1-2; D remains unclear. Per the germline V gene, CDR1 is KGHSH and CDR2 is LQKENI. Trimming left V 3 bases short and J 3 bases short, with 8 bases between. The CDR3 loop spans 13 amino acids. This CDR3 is CASSPSRDYGYTF. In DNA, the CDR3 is TGTGCCAGCTCACCGTCCCGGGACTATGGCTACACCTTC.

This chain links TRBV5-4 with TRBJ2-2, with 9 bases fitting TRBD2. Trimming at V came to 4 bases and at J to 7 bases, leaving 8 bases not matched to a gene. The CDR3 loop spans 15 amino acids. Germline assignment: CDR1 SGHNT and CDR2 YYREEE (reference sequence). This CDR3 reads CASSEGLALFGELFF. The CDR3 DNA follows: TGTGCCAGCAGCGAGGGACTAGCTCTTTTCGGGGAGCTGTTTTTT. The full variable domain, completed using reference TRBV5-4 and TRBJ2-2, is ETGVTQSPTHLIKTRGQQVTLRCSSQSGHNTVSWYQQALGQGPQFIFQYYREEENGRGNFPPRFSGLQFPNYSSELNVNALELDDSALYLCASSEGLALFGELFFGEGSRLTVL.

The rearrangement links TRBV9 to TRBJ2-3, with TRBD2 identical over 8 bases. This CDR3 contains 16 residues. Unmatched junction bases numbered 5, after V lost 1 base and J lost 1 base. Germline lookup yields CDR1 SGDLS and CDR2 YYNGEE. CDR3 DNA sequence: TGTGCCAGCAGCGTATTTCCGGGGGGGGGCACAGATACGCAGTATTTT. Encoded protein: CASSVFPGGGTDTQYF.

The CDR3 DNA is TGTGCCAGCAGACGGACAGGGCCTAATCAGCCCCAGCATTTT. This sequence encodes CASRRTGPNQPQHF. The chain joins TRBV28 to TRBJ1-5, with 8 bases that match TRBD1. The CDR3 loop spans 14 amino acids. V shed 6 bases, J shed 4 bases, and the junction held 5 bases outside the gene matches. Per germline, CDR1 MDHEN and CDR2 SYDVKM.

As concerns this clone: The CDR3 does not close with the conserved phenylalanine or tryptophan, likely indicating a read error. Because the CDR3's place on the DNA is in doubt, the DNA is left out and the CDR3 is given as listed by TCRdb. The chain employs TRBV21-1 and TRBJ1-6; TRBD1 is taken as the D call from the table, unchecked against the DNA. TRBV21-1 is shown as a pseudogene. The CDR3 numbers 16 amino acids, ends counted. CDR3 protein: CASDSKGRQLNSPLHL.

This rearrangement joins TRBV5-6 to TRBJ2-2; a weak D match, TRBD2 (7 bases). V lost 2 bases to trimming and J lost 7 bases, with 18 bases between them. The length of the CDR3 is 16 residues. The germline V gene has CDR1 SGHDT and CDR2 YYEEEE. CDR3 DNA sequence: TGTGCCAGCAGCTTCTCCCGTGGGGGGGCCGTCGGGGAGCTGTTTTTT. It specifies CASSFSRGGAVGELFF.

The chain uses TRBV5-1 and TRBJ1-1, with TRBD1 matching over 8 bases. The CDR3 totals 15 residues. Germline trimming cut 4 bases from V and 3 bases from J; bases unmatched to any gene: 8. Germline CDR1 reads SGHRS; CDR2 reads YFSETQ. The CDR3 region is CASSGLQGGDTEAFF. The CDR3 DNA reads TGCGCCAGCAGCGGTCTACAGGGGGGGGACACTGAAGCTTTCTTT. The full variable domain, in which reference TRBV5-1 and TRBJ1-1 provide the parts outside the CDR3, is KAGVTQTPRYLIKTRGQQVTLSCSPISGHRSVSWYQQTPGQGLQFLFEYFSETQRNKGNFPGRFSGRQFSNSRSEMNVSTLELGDSALYLCASSGLQGGDTEAFFGQGTRLTVV.

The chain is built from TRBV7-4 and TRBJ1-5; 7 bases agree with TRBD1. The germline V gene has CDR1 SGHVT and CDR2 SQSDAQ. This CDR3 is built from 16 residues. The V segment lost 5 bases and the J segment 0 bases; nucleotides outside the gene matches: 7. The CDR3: CASSLSGTDSNQPQHF. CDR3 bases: TGTGCCAGCAGCCTCTCCGGGACAGATAGCAATCAGCCCCAGCATTTT.